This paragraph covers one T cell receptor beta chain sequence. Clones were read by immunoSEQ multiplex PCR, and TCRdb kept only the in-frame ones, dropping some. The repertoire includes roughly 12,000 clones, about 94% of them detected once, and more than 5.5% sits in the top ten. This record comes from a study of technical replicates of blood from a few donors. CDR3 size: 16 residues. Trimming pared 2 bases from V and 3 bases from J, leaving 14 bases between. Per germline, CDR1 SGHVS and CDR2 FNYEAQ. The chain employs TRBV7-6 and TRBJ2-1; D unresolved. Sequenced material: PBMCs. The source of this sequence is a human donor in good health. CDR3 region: CASSLSRQRLYNEQFF. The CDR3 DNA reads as TGTGCCAGCAGCTTAAGTCGCCAGCGCCTCTACAATGAGCAGTTCTTC.